The rows below give T cell receptor beta chains drawn from one sample of a study of shared clonotypes between healthy human individuals. Libraries were prepared by immunoSEQ multiplex PCR; TCRdb keeps only in-frame clonotypes and omits some of them. The sample comprises 850,000 to 1,200,000 clones, 60% to 80% of which are singletons, and over 1.3% rests with the top ten. Material: memory CD4+ T cells sorted from blood. The receptors were sampled from a man aged 18 to 29 in good health. The CDR3 runs from the conserved cysteine through the conserved F or W. Each record gives: V gene, D gene, clone size, J gene, CDR3 protein, CDR3 DNA. The D gene is left open where the match is weak. Clone size, where shown, is once, few, many, or a class for clones that have expanded.

V: TRBV5-5; D: -; size: -; J: TRBJ1-5; CDR3: CASSWTPGQPQHF; DNA: TGTGCCAGCAGCTGGACTCCCGGACAGCCCCAGCATTTT
V: TRBV7-2; D: -; size: -; J: TRBJ2-3; CDR3: CASSFSTTQYF; DNA: TGTGCCAGCAGCTTCTCAACTACGCAGTATTTT
V: TRBV30; D: -; size: -; J: TRBJ1-1; CDR3: CAWRKAGTAFF; DNA: TGTGCCTGGAGAAAGGCGGGGACGGCTTTCTTT
V: TRBV19; D: -; size: -; J: TRBJ2-7; CDR3: CASSIKGSYEQYF; DNA: TGTGCCAGTAGTATCAAGGGCTCCTACGAGCAGTACTTC
V: TRBV6-5; D: TRBD2; size: few; J: TRBJ2-7; CDR3: CASSYPRGGDAYEQYF; DNA: TGTGCCAGCAGTTACCCCCGGGGGGGGGATGCCTACGAGCAGTACTTC
V: TRBV7-2; D: TRBD1; size: -; J: TRBJ1-6; CDR3: CASSETGDHNSPLHF; DNA: TGTGCCAGCAGCGAGACAGGGGATCATAATTCACCCCTCCACTTT
V: TRBV7-8; D: TRBD2; size: -; J: TRBJ2-1; CDR3: CASSLGPGLAGAYNEQFF; DNA: TGTGCCAGCAGCTTAGGCCCGGGACTAGCGGGAGCCTACAATGAGCAGTTCTTC
V: TRBV7-2; D: TRBD1; size: -; J: TRBJ2-4; CDR3: CASSLSPQGEGAKNIQYF; DNA: TGTGCCAGCAGCCTAAGCCCTCAGGGGGAAGGGGCCAAAAACATTCAGTACTTC
V: TRBV2; D: TRBD2; size: -; J: TRBJ2-1; CDR3: CASSAGTRGKDNEQFF; DNA: TGTGCCAGCAGTGCCGGGACTAGGGGGAAAGACAATGAGCAGTTCTTC
V: TRBV5-6; D: TRBD2; size: -; J: TRBJ2-5; CDR3: CASSLTSGLETQYF; DNA: TGTGCCAGCAGCCTGACTAGCGGGCTAGAGACCCAGTACTTC